Listed here are 32 T cell receptor beta chains from one sample, sequenced in a study of OX40 agonist ivuxolimab in advanced cancers. This table comes from immunoSEQ multiplex PCR, and its TCRdb copy is limited to in-frame clones, with some not included. Of under 70,000 clones in the sample, approximately 86% were seen once. This sample comprised CD4+ or CD8+ T cells sorted from blood, obtained in a trial of the OX40 agonist ivuxolimab. The source is an adult with an advanced solid tumor such as melanoma, head and neck, liver or kidney cancer.

This sequence joins TRBV10-3 and TRBJ1-1; no clear D gene. Germline V gene sequence: CDR1 ENHRY, CDR2 SYGVKD. Trimming pared 2 bases from V and 2 bases from J, leaving 12 bases between. This CDR3 spans 15 amino acids. The CDR3 bases are TGTGCCATCAGTGAGAAAATACCCCAAAACACTGAAGCTTTCTTT. It encodes CAISEKIPQNTEAFF.

As regards this clone: This CDR3 is also generated by other DNA sequences in the sample. V and J are TRBV29-1 and TRBJ2-2; TRBD1 aligns across 8 bases. The junction had 6 bases not matched to a gene; V was cut back by 6 bases and J by 3 bases. The CDR3 sequence is 14 residues long. Germline V gene lookup returns CDR1 SQVTM and CDR2 ANQGSEA. CDR3 sequence reads: CSVRQGSYTGELFF. CDR3 nucleotide sequence: TGCAGCGTGAGACAGGGGTCCTACACCGGGGAGCTGTTTTTT.

The genes are TRBV14 and TRBJ2-1, with TRBD2 matching 11 bases. V lost 0 bases and J lost 0; bases outside the gene matches: 10. The V gene's germline CDR1 is SGHDN and CDR2 FVKESK. This CDR3 comprises 20 residues. The CDR3 DNA reads as TGTGCCAGCAGCCAAGAGAAGGGTAGCGGGAGGGCCAGCTCCTACAATGAGCAGTTCTTC. It encodes CASSQEKGSGRASSYNEQFF.

This clone showed up just a few times. The rearrangement links TRBV7-8 to TRBJ1-2; a possible D gene is TRBD1 (6 bases). Per germline, CDR1 SGHVS and CDR2 FQNEAQ. The CDR3 is 16 residues long. V was shortened by 3 bases and J by 1 base, with 15 bases between the two germline ends. CDR3 in amino acids: CASSFRTEILNYGYTF. CDR3 sequence (DNA): TGTGCCAGCAGCTTTCGGACAGAAATCCTTAACTATGGCTACACCTTC.

This clone was seen just once. A read error may produce the germline difference seen at one junction end. This chain links TRBV27 with TRBJ1-6, with D possibly matching TRBD1 (6 bases). Per germline, CDR1 MNHEY and CDR2 SMNVEV (reference sequence). This CDR3 contains 15 residues. The CDR3 region is CASRLLAVDREPLHF. DNA for the CDR3: TGTGCCAGCCGTTTACTTGCGGTGGACAGAGAACCCCTCCACTTT.

The chain is built from TRBV5-1 and TRBJ2-5, with D unclear. CDR3 length equals 12 residues. The V and J ends lost 3 bases and 5 bases respectively, with 8 bases between them. The germline gives CDR1 SGHRS, CDR2 YFSETQ. The DNA for the CDR3 is TGCGCCAGCAGCTCTACATACGAGACCCAGTACTTC. Translating gives CASSSTYETQYF.

The CDR3 DNA follows: TGCGCCAGGACACCGAACACTGAAGCTTTCTTT. This codes for CARTPNTEAFF. The gene calls are TRBV10-1 and TRBJ1-1; D remains unclear. Per the germline V gene, CDR1 is WNHNN and CDR2 is SYGVQD (reference sequence). The CDR3 length is 11 residues. V lost 9 bases and J lost 1, with 6 bases in between.

This clone was seen a single time. The junction differs from germline at one of its ends, possibly a read error. The V call is TRBV28, the J call TRBJ1-4, with D maybe TRBD1 (6 bases). This CDR3 is 13 amino acids long. Germline CDR1 is MDHEN and CDR2 is SYDVKM. The CDR3 loop reads CASNLGQFEKLFF. The DNA for the CDR3 is TGTGCCAGCAATTTAGGACAGTTCGAAAAACTGTTTTTT.

The genes are TRBV5-6 and TRBJ1-2; D remains unclear. CDR3 length: 15 amino acids. Trimming left V 0 bases short and J 3 bases short, with 12 bases between. The germline V gene has CDR1 SGHDT and CDR2 YYEEEE. CDR3 DNA sequence: TGTGCCAGCAGCTTGGTAGGCCTCCAAGACTATGGCTACACCTTC. Translated, it gives CASSLVGLQDYGYTF.

The genes are TRBV5-6 and TRBJ1-2; D unclear. This CDR3 is 13 amino acids long. V shed 4 bases and J shed 2 bases, with 9 bases lying between them. Germline V gene data show CDR1 as SGHDT and CDR2 as YYEEEE. The CDR3 DNA sequence: TGTGCCAGCAGCCCCGACGTAAACTATGGCTACACCTTC. Its protein product is CASSPDVNYGYTF.

The chain joins TRBV7-3 to TRBJ2-3; D not resolved. This CDR3 has 13 residues. V was clipped by 5 bases and J by 5 bases, with 11 bases between them. Germline V lookup: CDR1 SGHTA, CDR2 FQGTGA. For the CDR3, the DNA is TGTGCCAGCAGCCGGGCCAGCCAAGATACGCAGTATTTT. This encodes CASSRASQDTQYF.

J is TRBJ2-1 and V is TRBV7-8; 7 bases fit TRBD2. This CDR3 has 17 residues. The germline V gene has CDR1 SGHVS and CDR2 FQNEAQ. V shed 5 bases and J 0 bases; nucleotides not matched to a gene: 10. The CDR3 DNA reads as TGTGCCAGCAGCGGACTGGGCGGGAGCCCCTCCTACAATGAGCAGTTCTTC. It yields the protein CASSGLGGSPSYNEQFF.

This clone is a singleton in its sample. The rearrangement links TRBV7-8 to TRBJ1-2, with a tentative D call TRBD1 (5 bases). Germline CDR1 is SGHVS and CDR2 is FQNEAQ. There are 15 residues in the CDR3. Trimming removed 2 bases at V and 7 bases at J, with 17 bases between. In nucleotides, the CDR3 is TGTGCCAGCAGCTTAATGCAGGGAGGGGTATCTGGCTACACCTTC. It encodes CASSLMQGGVSGYTF.

The V gene is TRBV7-2, the J gene TRBJ1-5; 7 bases fit TRBD1. The V segment lost 5 bases and the J segment 1 base; nucleotides outside the gene matches: 5. The CDR3 covers 15 residues. Germline CDR1 SGHTA, CDR2 FQGNSA. DNA for the CDR3: TGTGCCAGCAGCCTACGGACAGGAAGCAATCAGCCCCAGCATTTT. Protein product: CASSLRTGSNQPQHF.

This rearrangement joins TRBV18 to TRBJ2-7; perhaps TRBD1 as D (6 bases). The V end was cut by 2 bases, the J end by 1 base, with 15 bases between. Germline assignment: CDR1 KGHSH and CDR2 LQKENI. This CDR3 comprises 16 residues. CDR3 bases: TGTGCCAGCTCACCAATCAGGGGCCGCTCTTCCTACGAGCAGTACTTC. Translating it yields CASSPIRGRSSYEQYF.

CDR3 residues: CASSSIQSGYEQYF. Here the CDR3 DNA reads TGCGCCAGCAGCTCGATTCAGTCGGGGTACGAGCAGTACTTC. The chain has TRBV5-1 and TRBJ2-7; D is perhaps TRBD2 (5 bases). The CDR3 totals 14 residues. Trimming removed 3 bases at V and 4 bases at J, with 14 bases between. Per the germline V gene, CDR1 is SGHRS and CDR2 is YFSETQ.

The chain combines TRBV9 with TRBJ2-1; D not resolved. Germline V gene sequence: CDR1 SGDLS, CDR2 YYNGEE. Trimming removed 4 bases from V and 7 bases from J, with 12 bases in between. The CDR3 sequence is 13 residues long. CDR3 bases: TGTGCCAGCAGCCGCGGTGGGAAGAATGAGCAGTTCTTC. It translates to CASSRGGKNEQFF.

CDR3 DNA: TGTGCCAGTAGTTTGTCCGGGGGCAATCAGCCCCAGCATTTT. Protein: CASSLSGGNQPQHF. J is TRBJ1-5 and V is TRBV19; D is unclear. CDR3 length: 14 residues. V was clipped by 5 bases and J by 2 bases, with 10 bases between them. Per germline, CDR1 LNHDA and CDR2 SQIVND (reference sequence).

The gene calls are TRBV10-1 and TRBJ2-7; the match to TRBD1 covers 7 bases. CDR3 length equals 20 residues. With 6 bases clipped from V and 6 bases from J, the junction kept 29 bases outside the gene matches. Germline V gene data show CDR1 as WNHNN and CDR2 as SYGVQD (reference sequence). The CDR3 DNA follows: TGCGCCAGCAGCCCCTACCAGGGACAGAGAATCACCCCTTCTTCAAGCGAGCAGTACTTC. This codes for CASSPYQGQRITPSSSEQYF.

This chain uses TRBV2 with TRBJ2-1; 7 positions match TRBD2. V was clipped by 8 bases and J by 4 bases; unmatched bases: 11. The CDR3 covers 15 residues. Germline CDR1 reads SNHLY; CDR2 reads FYNNEI. Here the CDR3 reads CASAPMAGAYNEQFF. CDR3 DNA sequence: TGTGCCAGCGCCCCGATGGCGGGAGCTTACAATGAGCAGTTCTTC.

The rearrangement links TRBV10-3 to TRBJ1-1, with D tentatively TRBD1 (5 bases). V was clipped by 2 bases and J by 5 bases, with 15 bases between them. The length of the CDR3 is 15 residues. Per germline, CDR1 ENHRY and CDR2 SYGVKD. The CDR3 loop is CAISEGAAKVTEAFF. The CDR3 DNA reads TGTGCCATCAGTGAGGGGGCAGCCAAAGTGACTGAAGCTTTCTTT.

This rearrangement joins TRBV28 to TRBJ1-1; TRBD1 might be the D (5 bases). V dropped 8 bases and J dropped 0 bases, with 10 bases sitting between them. CDR1 is MDHEN, CDR2 SYDVKM, per germline. The CDR3 consists of 13 residues. CDR3 DNA: TGTGCCAGCTGGGGACCCTTGAACACTGAAGCTTTCTTT. Amino acids: CASWGPLNTEAFF.

V gene TRBV7-2 combines with J gene TRBJ2-7, with 7 bases identical to TRBD2. The germline V gene encodes CDR1 SGHTA and CDR2 FQGNSA. V gave up 5 bases and J gave up 5 bases; unmatched junction bases: 9. This CDR3 has 14 residues. The CDR3 reads CASSLWGGRNEQYF. For the CDR3, the DNA is TGTGCCAGCAGCCTATGGGGGGGAAGGAACGAGCAGTACTTC.

In DNA, the CDR3 is TGTGCCATCAGACCCTCAGGGGGCGTCGATGGCTACACCTTC. This translates into CAIRPSGGVDGYTF. J is TRBJ1-2 and V is TRBV10-3; 8 nucleotides line up with TRBD1. The CDR3 is 14 amino acids. Unmatched junction bases numbered 9, after V lost 6 bases and J lost 6 bases. Germline V gene lookup returns CDR1 ENHRY and CDR2 SYGVKD.

This chain connects TRBV28 to TRBJ1-1; TRBD1 might be the D (5 bases). V was cut by 3 bases and J by 5 bases, with 34 bases left in between. This CDR3 is 21 amino acids long. The germline V gene has CDR1 MDHEN and CDR2 SYDVKM. CDR3 nucleotide sequence: TGTGCCAGCAGTTTGTCGTGGCCCTTCAACACAGGAACGCCAGCCGTAACTGAAGCTTTCTTT. Translating it yields CASSLSWPFNTGTPAVTEAFF.

CDR3 DNA sequence: TGTGCCAGCAGTTATTTGGCCACAAACTATGGCTACACCTTC. As protein: CASSYLATNYGYTF. The chain is built from TRBV6-5 and TRBJ1-2; D remains ambiguous. V was cut by 3 bases and J by 2 bases, with 10 bases left in between. CDR1 and CDR2 from the germline V gene are MNHEY and SVGAGI. This CDR3 has 14 residues.

This clone was seen once. The rearrangement joins TRBV28 to TRBJ2-5, with a weak D call TRBD1 (5 bases). Looked up from germline, CDR1 is MDHEN and CDR2 is SYDVKM. This CDR3 is 16 amino acids long. The V gene lost 3 bases and the J gene lost 2 bases, with 16 bases spanning the gap. Here the CDR3 reads CASSFRKTVPQETQYF. The CDR3, as DNA: TGTGCCAGCAGTTTCCGCAAGACAGTGCCTCAAGAGACCCAGTACTTC. The variable domain in full, with the rest retrieved from reference TRBV28 and TRBJ2-5, is DVKVTQSSRYLVKRTGEKVFLECVQDMDHENMFWYRQDPGLGLRLIYFSYDVKMKEKGDIPEGYSVSREKKERFSLILESASTNQTSMYLCASSFRKTVPQETQYFGPGTRLLVL.

This chain links TRBV2 with TRBJ1-2; the match to TRBD1 covers 7 bases. The CDR3 has 15 amino acids. Trimming removed 2 bases from V and 6 bases from J; junction bases left unmatched: 9. Germline V CDR1 and CDR2: SNHLY, FYNNEI. This chain's CDR3 is CASSESRQGLNGYTF. The CDR3 DNA reads as TGTGCCAGCAGTGAATCCCGACAGGGACTTAATGGCTACACCTTC.

This clone was found once. This chain's CDR3 is CASSLYATGANVLTF. CDR3 nucleotide sequence: TGTGCCAGCAGCCTTTACGCGACTGGGGCCAACGTCCTGACTTTC. The chain links TRBV7-2 to TRBJ2-6; D remains ambiguous. V was clipped by 5 bases and J by 2 bases, with 10 bases between them. This CDR3 spans 15 amino acids. The germline gives CDR1 SGHTA, CDR2 FQGNSA.

The chain joins TRBV19 to TRBJ1-1; TRBD1 matches 9 bases. CDR1 LNHDA and CDR2 SQIVND come from the germline V gene (reference sequence). The J segment lost 4 bases and the V segment lost 7 bases, leaving 10 bases of the junction unmatched. The CDR3 contains 15 residues. In DNA, the CDR3 is TGTGCCAGTAACCAACAGGGGGCCAAAATCACTGAAGCTTTCTTT. Protein sequence: CASNQQGAKITEAFF.

The chain employs TRBV7-8 and TRBJ1-1; D perhaps matches TRBD1 (5 bases). The CDR3 length is 15 residues. V lost 5 bases and J 7 bases, leaving 20 bases between the germline ends. Germline V gives CDR1 SGHVS, CDR2 FQNEAQ. CDR3 sequence (DNA): TGTGCCAGCAGCCCCCGTTTCGGACAACCACGTGAAGCTTTCTTT. Translating it yields CASSPRFGQPREAFF.

V gene TRBV14 combines with J gene TRBJ1-4; D is unresolved. CDR1 and CDR2 from the germline V gene are SGHDN and FVKESK. The CDR3 extends over 16 amino acids. Trimming removed 0 bases from V and 4 bases from J, with 12 bases in between. CDR3 sequence: CASSQEGRLDNEKLFF. The CDR3 nucleotides are TGTGCCAGCAGCCAAGAAGGACGGCTAGATAATGAAAAACTGTTTTTT.